A few counts support the clone carrying this T cell receptor beta chain. Its antigen is currently unknown. These data belong to a study of spatial heterogeneity in lung cancer. TCR cDNA molecules were tagged individually, and each one carried a unique molecular identifier. TCRdb re-analysed the 5' RACE reads in MiXCR, keeping a single row per CDR3 protein. The top ten clones hold 28% of a sample with 4,000 or so distinct CDR3 sequences, 8% to 10% of them seen once. Study-wide points: Coverage estimated for tumor T cells reached about 7% for alpha chains and about 13% for beta chains. Counts of expanded alpha and beta TCRs within tumors tracked the tumor nonsynonymous mutation count.

Time point noted: sample taken at primary tumor resection. Donation came from about 72 patients with untreated early-stage non-small cell lung cancer. CDR3 length equals 15 residues. Trimming took off 1 base at V and 4 bases at J, with 12 bases between the two ends. Germline V gene lookup returns CDR1 SGHDT and CDR2 YYEEEE. The sequencing used lung tumor tissue, collected at surgery. The chain employs TRBV5-6 and TRBJ2-1, with D perhaps assigned TRBD1 or TRBD2 (6 bases each). The TCR sequence derives from a male donor with early-stage non-small cell lung cancer. DNA for the CDR3: TGTGCCAGCAGCTTGTTCAGGGGAGGATACAATGAGCAGTTCTTC. Translating it yields CASSLFRGGYNEQFF.